This T cell receptor (beta chain) was sequenced during a study of T cell responses to AZD1222 COVID-19 vaccine. Using immunoSEQ multiplex PCR, the repertoire was profiled, and TCRdb retains in-frame clones only, with some absent. The sample lists 120,000 or so clones; roughly 88% were seen once. The CDR3 is 14 residues long. V was cut by 3 bases and J by 4 bases, with 15 bases left in between. Germline-derived CDR1 and CDR2 are DFQATT and SNEGSKA (reference sequence). Findings of the study overall: A rise in Spike-specific TCR breadth and depth followed two AZD1222 doses. Donors skewed white British and female; clonal diversity was possibly underestimated.

As concerns this clone: What it binds is unknown.

The sequence derives from an adult in good health. Sample: peripheral blood, taken on day 0 of AZD1222 vaccination. The chain joins TRBV20-1 to TRBJ1-1; a weak D match, TRBD1 (5 bases). Here the CDR3 reads CSASFRASGTEAFF. Here the CDR3 DNA reads TGCAGTGCTAGTTTCAGGGCGTCGGGCACTGAAGCTTTCTTT.